This TCR beta chain comes out of a study of shared clonotypes between healthy human individuals. The germline V gene has CDR1 LGHNA and CDR2 YNFKEQ. The CDR3 totals 17 residues. J was trimmed by 2 bases and V by 0 bases; bases with no gene match: 6. This table comes from immunoSEQ multiplex PCR, and its TCRdb copy is limited to in-frame clones, with some not included. The sample lists fewer than 650,000 clones, 60% to 85% occurring once. The chain has TRBV4-2 and TRBJ2-2, with 7 bases matching TRBD2. Sequences were obtained from PBMCs. The source is a woman aged 40 to 50 in good health. Some clones in this sample may be carry-over from other donors' samples. This CDR3 reads CASSQDSASGNTGELFF. The CDR3 DNA follows: TGTGCCAGCAGCCAAGATTCGGCTAGCGGAAACACCGGGGAGCTGTTTTTT.